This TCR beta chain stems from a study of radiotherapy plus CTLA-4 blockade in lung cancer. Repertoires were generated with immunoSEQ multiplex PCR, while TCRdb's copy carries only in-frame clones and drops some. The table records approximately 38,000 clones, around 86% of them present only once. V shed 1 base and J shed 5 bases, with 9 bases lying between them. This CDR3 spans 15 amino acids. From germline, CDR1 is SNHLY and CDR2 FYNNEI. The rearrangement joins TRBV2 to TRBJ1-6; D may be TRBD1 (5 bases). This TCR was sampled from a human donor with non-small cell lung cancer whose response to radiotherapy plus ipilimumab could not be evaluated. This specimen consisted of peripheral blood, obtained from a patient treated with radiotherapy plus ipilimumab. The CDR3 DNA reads TGTGCCAGCAGTGAAGACAGGATAGATAATTCACCCCTCCACTTT. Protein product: CASSEDRIDNSPLHF. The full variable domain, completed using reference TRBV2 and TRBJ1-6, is EPEVTQTPSHQVTQMGQEVILRCVPISNHLYFYWYRQILGQKVEFLVSFYNNEISEKSEIFDDQFSVERPDGSNFTLKIRSTKLEDSAMYFCASSEDRIDNSPLHFGNGTRLTVT.